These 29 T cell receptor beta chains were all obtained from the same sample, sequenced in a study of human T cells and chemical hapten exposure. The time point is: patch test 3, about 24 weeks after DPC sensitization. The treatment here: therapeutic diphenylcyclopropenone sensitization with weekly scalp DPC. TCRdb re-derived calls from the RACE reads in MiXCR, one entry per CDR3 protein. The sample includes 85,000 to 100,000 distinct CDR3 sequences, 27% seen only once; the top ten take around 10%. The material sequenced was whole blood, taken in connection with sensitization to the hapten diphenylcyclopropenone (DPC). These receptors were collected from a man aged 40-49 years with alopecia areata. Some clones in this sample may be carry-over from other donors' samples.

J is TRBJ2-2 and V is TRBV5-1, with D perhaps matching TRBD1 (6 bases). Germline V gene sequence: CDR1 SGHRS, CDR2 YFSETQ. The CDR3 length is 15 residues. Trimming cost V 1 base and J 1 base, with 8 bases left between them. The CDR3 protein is CASSLPRGNTGELFF. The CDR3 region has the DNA TGCGCCAGCAGCTTGCCCAGGGGGAACACCGGGGAGCTGTTTTTT.

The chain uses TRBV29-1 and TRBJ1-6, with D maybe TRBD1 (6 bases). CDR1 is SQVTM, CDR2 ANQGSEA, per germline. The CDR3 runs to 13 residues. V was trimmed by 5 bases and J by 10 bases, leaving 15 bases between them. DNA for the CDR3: TGCAGCGTTAGTTTCGGGGGGGGCTCACCCCTCCACTTT. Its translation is CSVSFGGGSPLHF.

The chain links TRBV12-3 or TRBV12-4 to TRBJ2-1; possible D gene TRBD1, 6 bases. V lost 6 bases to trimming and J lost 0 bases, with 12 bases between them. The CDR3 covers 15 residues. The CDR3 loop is CASRTGTHSYNEQFF. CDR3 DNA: TGTGCCAGCAGGACGGGGACACACTCCTACAATGAGCAGTTCTTC.

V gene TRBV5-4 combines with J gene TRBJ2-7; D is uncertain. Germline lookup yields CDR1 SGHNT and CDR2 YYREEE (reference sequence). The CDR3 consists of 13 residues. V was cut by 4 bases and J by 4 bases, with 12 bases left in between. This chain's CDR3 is CASSPPGYYEQYF. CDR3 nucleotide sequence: TGTGCCAGCAGCCCTCCAGGTTATTACGAGCAGTACTTC.

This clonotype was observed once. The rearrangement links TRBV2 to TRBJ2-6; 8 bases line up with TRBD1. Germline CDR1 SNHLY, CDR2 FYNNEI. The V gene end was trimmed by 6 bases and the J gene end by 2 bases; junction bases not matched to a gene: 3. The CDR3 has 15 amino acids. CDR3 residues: CASSEDRAGANVLTF. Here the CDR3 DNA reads TGTGCCAGCAGCGAGGACAGGGCTGGGGCCAACGTCCTGACTTTC.

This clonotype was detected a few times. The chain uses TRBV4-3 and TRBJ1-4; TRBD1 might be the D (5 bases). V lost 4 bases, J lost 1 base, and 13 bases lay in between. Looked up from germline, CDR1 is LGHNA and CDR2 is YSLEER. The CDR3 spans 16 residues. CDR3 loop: CASSPTGIRTNEKLFF. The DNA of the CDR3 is TGCGCCAGCAGCCCTACAGGAATTAGAACTAATGAAAAACTGTTTTTT.

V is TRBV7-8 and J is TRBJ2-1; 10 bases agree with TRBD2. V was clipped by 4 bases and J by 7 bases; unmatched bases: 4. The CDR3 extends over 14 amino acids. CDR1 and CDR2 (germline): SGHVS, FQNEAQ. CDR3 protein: CASSSSGSLNEQFF. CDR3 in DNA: TGTGCCAGCAGCTCTAGCGGGAGTTTGAATGAGCAGTTCTTC.

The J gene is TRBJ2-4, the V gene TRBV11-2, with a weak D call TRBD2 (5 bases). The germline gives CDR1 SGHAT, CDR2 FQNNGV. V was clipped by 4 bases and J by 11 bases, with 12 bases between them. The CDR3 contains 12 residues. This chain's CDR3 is CASSSQMRVQYF. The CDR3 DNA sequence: TGTGCCAGCAGCTCCCAAATGAGGGTTCAGTACTTC.

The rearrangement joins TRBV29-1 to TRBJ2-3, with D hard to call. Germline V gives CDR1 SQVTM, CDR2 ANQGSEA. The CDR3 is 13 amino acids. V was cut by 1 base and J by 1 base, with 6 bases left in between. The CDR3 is CSVEGVGTDTQYF. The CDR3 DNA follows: TGCAGCGTTGAAGGAGTTGGCACAGATACGCAGTATTTT.

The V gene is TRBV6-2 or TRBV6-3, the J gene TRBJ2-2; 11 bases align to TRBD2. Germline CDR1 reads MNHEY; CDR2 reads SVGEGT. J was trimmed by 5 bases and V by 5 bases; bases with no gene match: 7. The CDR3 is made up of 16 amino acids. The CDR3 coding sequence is TGTGCCAGCAGTCTAACTAGCGGGAGTCCAACCGGGGAGCTGTTTTTT. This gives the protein CASSLTSGSPTGELFF.

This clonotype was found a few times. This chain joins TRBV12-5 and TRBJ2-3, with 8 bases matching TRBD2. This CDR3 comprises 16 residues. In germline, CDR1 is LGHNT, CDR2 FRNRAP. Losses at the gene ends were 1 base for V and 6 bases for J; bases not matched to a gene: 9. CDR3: CASGLGAAGAGDTQYF. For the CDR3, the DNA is TGTGCTAGTGGTTTGGGGGCAGCGGGAGCAGGTGATACGCAGTATTTT.

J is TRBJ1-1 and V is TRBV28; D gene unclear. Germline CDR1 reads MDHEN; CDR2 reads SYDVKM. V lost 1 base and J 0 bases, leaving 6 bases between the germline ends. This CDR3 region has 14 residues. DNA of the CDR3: TGTGCCAGCAGTTTATTTAGGGTGAACACTGAAGCTTTCTTT. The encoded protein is CASSLFRVNTEAFF.

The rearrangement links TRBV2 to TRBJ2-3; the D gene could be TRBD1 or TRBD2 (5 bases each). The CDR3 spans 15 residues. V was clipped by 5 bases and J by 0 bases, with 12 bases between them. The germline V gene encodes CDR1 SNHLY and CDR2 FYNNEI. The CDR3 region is CASSNARDSTDTQYF. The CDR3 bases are TGTGCCAGCAGTAATGCCCGGGACAGCACAGATACGCAGTATTTT.

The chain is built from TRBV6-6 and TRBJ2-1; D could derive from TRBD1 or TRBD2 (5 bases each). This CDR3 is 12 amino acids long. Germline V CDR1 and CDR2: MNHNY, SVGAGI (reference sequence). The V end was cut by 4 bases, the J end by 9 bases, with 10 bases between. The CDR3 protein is CASSLGVSEQFF. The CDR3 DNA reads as TGTGCCAGCAGTTTGGGGGTTAGTGAGCAGTTCTTC.

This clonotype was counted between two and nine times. In DNA form, the CDR3 reads TGTGCCACCCGGACTAGCGGGAGTACAGATACGCAGTATTTT. Amino acid sequence: CATRTSGSTDTQYF. V and J are TRBV10-3 and TRBJ2-3; 13 positions match TRBD2. Germline trimming cut 10 bases from V and 3 bases from J; bases unmatched to any gene: 4. This CDR3 comprises 14 residues. Germline V CDR1 and CDR2: ENHRY, SYGVKD.

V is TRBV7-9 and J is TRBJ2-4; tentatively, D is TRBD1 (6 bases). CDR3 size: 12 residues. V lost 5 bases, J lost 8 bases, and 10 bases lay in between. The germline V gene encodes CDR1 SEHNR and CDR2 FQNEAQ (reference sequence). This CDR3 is CASSLHRDIQYF. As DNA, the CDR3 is TGTGCCAGCAGCCTCCACAGGGACATTCAGTACTTC.

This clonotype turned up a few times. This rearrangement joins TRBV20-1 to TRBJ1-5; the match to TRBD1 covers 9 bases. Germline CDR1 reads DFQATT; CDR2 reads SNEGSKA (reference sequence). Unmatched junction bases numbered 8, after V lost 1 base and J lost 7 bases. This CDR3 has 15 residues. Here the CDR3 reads CSARASTGGYQPQHF. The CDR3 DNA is TGCAGTGCTAGAGCTTCCACAGGGGGCTACCAGCCCCAGCATTTT.

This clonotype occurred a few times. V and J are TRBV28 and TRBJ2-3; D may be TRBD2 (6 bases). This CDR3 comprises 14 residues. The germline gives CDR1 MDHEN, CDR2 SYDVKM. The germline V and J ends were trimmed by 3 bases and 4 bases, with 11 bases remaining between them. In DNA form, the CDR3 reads TGTGCCAGCAGTTTTGGGGGGAGCGCAGATACGCAGTATTTT. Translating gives CASSFGGSADTQYF.

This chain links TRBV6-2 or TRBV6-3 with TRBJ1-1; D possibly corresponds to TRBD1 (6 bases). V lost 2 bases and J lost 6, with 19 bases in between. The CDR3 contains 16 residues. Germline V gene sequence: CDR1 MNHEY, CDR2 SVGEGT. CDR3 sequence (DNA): TGTGCCAGCAGTTACCTTCCCGGACAGTTACGCGCTGAAGCTTTCTTT. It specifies CASSYLPGQLRAEAFF.

CDR3 nucleotides: TGTGCCAGCAGTTACGGCCACCAGCCTTTCTTT. Translating it yields CASSYGHQPFF. The chain has TRBV6-2 or TRBV6-3 and TRBJ1-1; D not certain. Trimming took off 2 bases at V and 12 bases at J, with 10 bases between the two ends. The germline V gene encodes CDR1 MNHEY and CDR2 SVGEGT. The CDR3 is made up of 11 amino acids.

In DNA, the CDR3 is TGTGCCACCAGTGAACCAACAGCCTCTGGGGCCAACGTCCTGACTTTC. Translating it yields CATSEPTASGANVLTF. This chain joins TRBV24-1 and TRBJ2-6; no firm D call. Per germline, CDR1 KGHDR and CDR2 SFDVKD. The CDR3 has 16 amino acids. Trimming took 4 bases from V and 0 from J, leaving 9 bases between them.

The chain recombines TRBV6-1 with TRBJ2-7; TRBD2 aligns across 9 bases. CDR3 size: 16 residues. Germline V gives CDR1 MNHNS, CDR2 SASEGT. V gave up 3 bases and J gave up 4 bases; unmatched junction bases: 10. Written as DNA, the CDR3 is TGTGCCAGCAGTGACCGGCTAGCGGGAAGGATTTACGAGCAGTACTTC. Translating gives CASSDRLAGRIYEQYF.

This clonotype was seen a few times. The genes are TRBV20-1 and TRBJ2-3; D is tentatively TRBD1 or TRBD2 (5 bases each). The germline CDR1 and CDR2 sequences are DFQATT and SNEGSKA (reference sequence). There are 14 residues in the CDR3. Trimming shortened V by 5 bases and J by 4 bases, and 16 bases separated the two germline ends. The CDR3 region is CSAAGTKDADTQYF. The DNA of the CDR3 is TGCAGTGCTGCCGGGACCAAGGATGCAGATACGCAGTATTTT.

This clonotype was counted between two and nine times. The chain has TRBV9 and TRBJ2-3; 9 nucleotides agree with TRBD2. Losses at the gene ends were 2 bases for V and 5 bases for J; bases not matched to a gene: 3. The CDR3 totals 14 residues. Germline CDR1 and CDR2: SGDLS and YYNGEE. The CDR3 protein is CASSVASGIDTQYF. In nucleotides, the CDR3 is TGTGCCAGCAGCGTGGCTAGCGGGATAGATACGCAGTATTTT.

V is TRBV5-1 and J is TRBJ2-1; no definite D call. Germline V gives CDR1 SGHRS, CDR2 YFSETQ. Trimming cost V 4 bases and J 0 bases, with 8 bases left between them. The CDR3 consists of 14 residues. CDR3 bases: TGCGCCAGCAGCCTCGGGTCCTCCTACAATGAGCAGTTCTTC. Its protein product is CASSLGSSYNEQFF.

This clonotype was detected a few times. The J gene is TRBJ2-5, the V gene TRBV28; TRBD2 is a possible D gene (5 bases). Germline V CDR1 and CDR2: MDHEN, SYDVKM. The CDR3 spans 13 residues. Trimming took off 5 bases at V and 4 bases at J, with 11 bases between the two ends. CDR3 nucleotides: TGTGCCAGCAGTCTCGAGGGCGGAGAGACCCAGTACTTC. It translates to CASSLEGGETQYF. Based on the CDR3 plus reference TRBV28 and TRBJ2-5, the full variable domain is DVKVTQSSRYLVKRTGEKVFLECVQDMDHENMFWYRQDPGLGLRLIYFSYDVKMKEKGDIPEGYSVSREKKERFSLILESASTNQTSMYLCASSLEGGETQYFGPGTRLLVL.

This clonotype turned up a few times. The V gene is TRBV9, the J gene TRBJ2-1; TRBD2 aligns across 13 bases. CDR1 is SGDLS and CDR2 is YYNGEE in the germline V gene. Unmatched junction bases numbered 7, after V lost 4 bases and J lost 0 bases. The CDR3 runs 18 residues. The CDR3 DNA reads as TGTGCCAGCAGCCGGACTAGCGGGAGAGGATTCTCCTACAATGAGCAGTTCTTC. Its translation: CASSRTSGRGFSYNEQFF.

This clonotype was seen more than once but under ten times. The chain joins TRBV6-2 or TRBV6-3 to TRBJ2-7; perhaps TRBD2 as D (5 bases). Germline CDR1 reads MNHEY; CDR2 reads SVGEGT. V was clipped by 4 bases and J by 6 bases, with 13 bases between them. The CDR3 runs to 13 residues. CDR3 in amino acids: CASSWETTPEQYF. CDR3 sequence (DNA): TGTGCCAGCAGTTGGGAGACCACCCCCGAGCAGTACTTC.

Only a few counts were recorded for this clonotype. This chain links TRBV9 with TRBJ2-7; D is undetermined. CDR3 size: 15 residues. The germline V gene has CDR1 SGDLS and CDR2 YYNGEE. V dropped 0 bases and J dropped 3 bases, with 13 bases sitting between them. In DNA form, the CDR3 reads TGTGCCAGCAGCGTAGGAGCCGCCATTTACTACGAGCAGTACTTC. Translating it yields CASSVGAAIYYEQYF. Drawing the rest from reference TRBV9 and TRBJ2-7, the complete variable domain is DSGVTQTPKHLITATGQRVTLRCSPRSGDLSVYWYQQSLDQGLQFLIQYYNGEERAKGNILERFSAQQFPDLHSELNLSSLELGDSALYFCASSVGAAIYYEQYFGPGTRLTVT.